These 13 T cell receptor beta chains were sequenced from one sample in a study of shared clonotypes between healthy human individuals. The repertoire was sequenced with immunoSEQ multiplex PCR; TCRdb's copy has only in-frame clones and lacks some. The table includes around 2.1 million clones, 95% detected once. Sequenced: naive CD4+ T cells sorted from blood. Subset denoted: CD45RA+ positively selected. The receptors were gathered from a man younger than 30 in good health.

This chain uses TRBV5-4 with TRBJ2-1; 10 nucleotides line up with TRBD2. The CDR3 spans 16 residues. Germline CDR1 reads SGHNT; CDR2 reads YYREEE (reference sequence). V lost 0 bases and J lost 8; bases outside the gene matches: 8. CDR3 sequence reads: CASSLDLAGASYEQFF. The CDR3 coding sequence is TGTGCCAGCAGCTTGGATCTAGCGGGGGCAAGCTATGAGCAGTTCTTC. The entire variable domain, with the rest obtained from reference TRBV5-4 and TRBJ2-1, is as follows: ETGVTQSPTHLIKTRGQQVTLRCSSQSGHNTVSWYQQALGQGPQFIFQYYREEENGRGNFPPRFSGLQFPNYSSELNVNALELDDSALYLCASSLDLAGASYEQFFGPGTRLTVL.

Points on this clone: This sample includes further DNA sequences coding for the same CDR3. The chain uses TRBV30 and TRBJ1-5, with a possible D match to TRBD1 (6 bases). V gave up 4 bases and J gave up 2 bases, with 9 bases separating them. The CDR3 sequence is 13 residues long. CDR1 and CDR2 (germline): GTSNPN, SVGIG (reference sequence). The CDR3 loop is CAWTPGGNQPQHF. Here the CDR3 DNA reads TGTGCCTGGACCCCAGGGGGCAATCAGCCCCAGCATTTT.

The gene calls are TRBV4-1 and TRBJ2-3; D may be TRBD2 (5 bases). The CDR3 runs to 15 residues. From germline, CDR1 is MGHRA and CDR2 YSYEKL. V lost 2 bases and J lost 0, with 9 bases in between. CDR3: CASSQSGRSTDTQYF. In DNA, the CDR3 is TGCGCCAGCAGCCAAAGCGGTAGAAGCACAGATACGCAGTATTTT.

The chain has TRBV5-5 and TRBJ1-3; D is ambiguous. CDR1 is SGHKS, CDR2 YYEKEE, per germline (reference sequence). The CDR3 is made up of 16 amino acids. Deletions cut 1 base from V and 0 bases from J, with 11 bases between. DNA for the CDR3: TGTGCCAGCAGCTTGTTTAAAGCGCCCTCTGGAAACACCATATATTTT. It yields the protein CASSLFKAPSGNTIYF.

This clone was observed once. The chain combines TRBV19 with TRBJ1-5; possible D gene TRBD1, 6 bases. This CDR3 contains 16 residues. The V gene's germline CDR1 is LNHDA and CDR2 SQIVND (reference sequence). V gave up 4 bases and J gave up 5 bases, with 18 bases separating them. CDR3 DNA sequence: TGTGCCAGTAGTAAGGGTCCACAGGGTGGGCATCAGCCCCAGCATTTT. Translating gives CASSKGPQGGHQPQHF.

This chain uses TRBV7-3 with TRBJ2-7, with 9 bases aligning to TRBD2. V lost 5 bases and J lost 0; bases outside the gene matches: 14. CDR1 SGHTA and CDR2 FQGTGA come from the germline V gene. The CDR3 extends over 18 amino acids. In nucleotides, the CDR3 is TGTGCCAGCAGCCCACCGATCGATCTAGCGGGGTTCTCCTACGAGCAGTACTTC. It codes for CASSPPIDLAGFSYEQYF.

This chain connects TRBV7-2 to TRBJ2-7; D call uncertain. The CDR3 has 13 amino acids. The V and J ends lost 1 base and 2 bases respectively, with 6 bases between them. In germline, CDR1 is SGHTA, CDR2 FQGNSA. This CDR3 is CASSLEPAYEQYF. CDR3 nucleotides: TGTGCCAGCAGCTTAGAACCAGCCTACGAGCAGTACTTC.

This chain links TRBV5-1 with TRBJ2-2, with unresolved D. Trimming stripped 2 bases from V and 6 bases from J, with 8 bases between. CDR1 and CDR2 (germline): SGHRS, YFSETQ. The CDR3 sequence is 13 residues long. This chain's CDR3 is CASSFLRSGELFF. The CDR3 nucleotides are TGCGCCAGCAGCTTCCTGAGGTCCGGGGAGCTGTTTTTT.

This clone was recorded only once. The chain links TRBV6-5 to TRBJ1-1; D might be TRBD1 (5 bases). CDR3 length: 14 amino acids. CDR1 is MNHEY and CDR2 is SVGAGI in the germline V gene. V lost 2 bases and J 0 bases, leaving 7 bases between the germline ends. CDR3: CASSYQGMNTEAFF. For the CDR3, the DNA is TGTGCCAGCAGTTACCAGGGTATGAACACTGAAGCTTTCTTT.

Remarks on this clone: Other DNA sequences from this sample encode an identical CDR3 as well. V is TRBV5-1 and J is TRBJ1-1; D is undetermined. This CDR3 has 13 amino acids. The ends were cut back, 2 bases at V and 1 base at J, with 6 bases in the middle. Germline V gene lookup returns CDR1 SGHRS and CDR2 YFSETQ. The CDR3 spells CASSFSGNTEAFF. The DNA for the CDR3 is TGCGCCAGCAGCTTTTCGGGGAACACTGAAGCTTTCTTT.

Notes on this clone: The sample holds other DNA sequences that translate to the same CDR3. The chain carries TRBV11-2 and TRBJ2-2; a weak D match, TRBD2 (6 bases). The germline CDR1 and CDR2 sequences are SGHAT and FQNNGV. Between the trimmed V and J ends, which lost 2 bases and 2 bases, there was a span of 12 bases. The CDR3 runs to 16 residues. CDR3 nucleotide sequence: TGTGCCAGCAGCTTAAGCGGCGGGAAAAACACCGGGGAGCTGTTTTTT. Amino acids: CASSLSGGKNTGELFF.

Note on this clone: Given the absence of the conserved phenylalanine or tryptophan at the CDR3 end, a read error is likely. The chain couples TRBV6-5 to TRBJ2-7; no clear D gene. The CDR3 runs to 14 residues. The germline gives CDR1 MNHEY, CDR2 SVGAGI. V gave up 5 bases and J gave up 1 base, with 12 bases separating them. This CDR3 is CASSPTLPSYEQYL. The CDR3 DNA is TGTGCCAGCAGTCCGACATTACCTTCCTACGAGCAGTACCTC.

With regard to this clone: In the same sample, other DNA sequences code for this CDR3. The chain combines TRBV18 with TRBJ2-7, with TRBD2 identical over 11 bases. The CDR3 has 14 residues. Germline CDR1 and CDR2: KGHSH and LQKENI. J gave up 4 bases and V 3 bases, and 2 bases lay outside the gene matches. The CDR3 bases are TGTGCCAGCTCACCCACTAGCGGGGGTTACGAGCAGTACTTC. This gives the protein CASSPTSGGYEQYF.